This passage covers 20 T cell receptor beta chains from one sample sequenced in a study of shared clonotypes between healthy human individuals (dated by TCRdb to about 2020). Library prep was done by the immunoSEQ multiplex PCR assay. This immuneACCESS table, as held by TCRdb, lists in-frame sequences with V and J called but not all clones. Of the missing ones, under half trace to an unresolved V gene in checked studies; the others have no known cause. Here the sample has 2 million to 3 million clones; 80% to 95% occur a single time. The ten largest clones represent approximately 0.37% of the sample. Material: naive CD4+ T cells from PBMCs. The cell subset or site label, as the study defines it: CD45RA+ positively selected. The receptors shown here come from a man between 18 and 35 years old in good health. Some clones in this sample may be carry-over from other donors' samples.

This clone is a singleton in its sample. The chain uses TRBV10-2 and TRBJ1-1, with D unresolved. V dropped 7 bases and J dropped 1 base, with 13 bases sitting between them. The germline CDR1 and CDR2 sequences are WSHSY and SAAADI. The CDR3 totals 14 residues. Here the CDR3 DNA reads TGCGCCAGCAAACGAATACACCCGAACACTGAAGCTTTCTTT. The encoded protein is CASKRIHPNTEAFF.

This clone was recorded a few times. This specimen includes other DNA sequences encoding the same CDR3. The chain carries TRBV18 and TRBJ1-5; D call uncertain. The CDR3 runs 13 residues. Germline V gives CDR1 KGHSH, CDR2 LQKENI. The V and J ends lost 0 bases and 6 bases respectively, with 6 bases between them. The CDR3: CASSPPFGQPQHF. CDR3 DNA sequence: TGTGCCAGCTCACCACCGTTTGGTCAGCCCCAGCATTTT.

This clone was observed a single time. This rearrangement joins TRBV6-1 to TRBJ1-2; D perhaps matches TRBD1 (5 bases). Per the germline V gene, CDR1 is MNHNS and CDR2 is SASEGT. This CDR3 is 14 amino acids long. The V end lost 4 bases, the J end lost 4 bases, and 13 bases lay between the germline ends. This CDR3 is CASSAAGPLYGYTF. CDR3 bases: TGTGCCAGCAGTGCCGCGGGACCCCTCTATGGCTACACCTTC.

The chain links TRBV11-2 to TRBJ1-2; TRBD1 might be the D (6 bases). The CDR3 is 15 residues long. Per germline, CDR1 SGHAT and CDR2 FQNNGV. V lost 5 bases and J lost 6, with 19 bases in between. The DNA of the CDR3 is TGTGCCAGCAGCCCACTCCAGGACAGCTCCCATGGCTACACCTTC. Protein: CASSPLQDSSHGYTF. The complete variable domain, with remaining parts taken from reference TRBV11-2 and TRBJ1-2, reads EAGVAQSPRYKIIEKRQSVAFWCNPISGHATLYWYQQILGQGPKLLIQFQNNGVVDDSQLPKDRFSAERLKGVDSTLKIQPAKLEDSAVYLCASSPLQDSSHGYTFGSGTRLTVV.

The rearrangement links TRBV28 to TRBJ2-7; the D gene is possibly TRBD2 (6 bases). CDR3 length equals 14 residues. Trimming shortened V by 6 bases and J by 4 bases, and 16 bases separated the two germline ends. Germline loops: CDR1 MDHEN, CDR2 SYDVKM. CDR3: CASRLRERAYEQYF. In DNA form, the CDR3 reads TGTGCCAGCAGGCTTCGGGAGAGAGCGTACGAGCAGTACTTC.

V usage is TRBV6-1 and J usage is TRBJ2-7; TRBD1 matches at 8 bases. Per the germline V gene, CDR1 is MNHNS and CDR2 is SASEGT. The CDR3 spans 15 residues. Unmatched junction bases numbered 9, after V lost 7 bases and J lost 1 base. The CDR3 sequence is CASTYRGETSYEQYF. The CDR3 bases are TGTGCCAGCACCTACAGGGGGGAGACGTCCTACGAGCAGTACTTC.

The CDR3 spells CASSFFGLGGNTIYF. The DNA for the CDR3 is TGTGCCAGCAGCTTTTTCGGGCTAGGTGGAAACACCATATATTTT. The gene calls are TRBV7-6 and TRBJ1-3; no clear D gene. CDR1 is SGHVS, CDR2 FNYEAQ, per germline. V lost 3 bases and J lost 3, with 12 bases in between. The CDR3 contains 15 residues.

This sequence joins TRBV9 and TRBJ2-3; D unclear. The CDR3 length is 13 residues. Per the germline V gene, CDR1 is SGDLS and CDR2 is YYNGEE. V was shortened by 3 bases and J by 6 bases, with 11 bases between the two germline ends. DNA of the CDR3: TGTGCCAGCAGCGCCCTAGTGGGGGATACGCAGTATTTT. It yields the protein CASSALVGDTQYF.

This CDR3 is CATSSDRGRLTGELFF. DNA for the CDR3: TGTGCCACCAGCAGCGACAGGGGGCGTCTCACCGGGGAGCTGTTTTTT. This chain joins TRBV15 and TRBJ2-2; the match to TRBD1 covers 10 bases. The CDR3 has 16 residues. The germline V gene encodes CDR1 LNHNV and CDR2 YYDKDF (reference sequence). With 3 bases clipped from V and 4 bases from J, the junction kept 5 bases outside the gene matches.

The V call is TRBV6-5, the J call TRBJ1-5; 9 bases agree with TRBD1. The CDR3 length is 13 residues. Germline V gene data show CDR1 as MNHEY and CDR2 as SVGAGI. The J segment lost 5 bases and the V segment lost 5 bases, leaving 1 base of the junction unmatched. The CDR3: CASSDRGDQPQHF. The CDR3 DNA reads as TGTGCCAGCAGTGACAGGGGGGATCAGCCCCAGCATTTT.

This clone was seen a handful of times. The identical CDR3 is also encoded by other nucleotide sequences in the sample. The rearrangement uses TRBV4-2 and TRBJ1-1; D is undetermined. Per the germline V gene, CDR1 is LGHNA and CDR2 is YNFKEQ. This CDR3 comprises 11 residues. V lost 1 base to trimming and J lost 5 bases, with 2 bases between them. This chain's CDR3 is CASSQGTEAFF. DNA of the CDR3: TGTGCCAGCAGCCAAGGAACTGAAGCTTTCTTT.

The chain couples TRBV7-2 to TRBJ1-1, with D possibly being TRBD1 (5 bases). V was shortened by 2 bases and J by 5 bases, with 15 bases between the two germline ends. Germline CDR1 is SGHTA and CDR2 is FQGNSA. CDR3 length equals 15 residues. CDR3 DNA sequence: TGTGCCAGCAGCTTAAGATCGGGGGACTGGACTGAAGCTTTCTTT. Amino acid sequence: CASSLRSGDWTEAFF.

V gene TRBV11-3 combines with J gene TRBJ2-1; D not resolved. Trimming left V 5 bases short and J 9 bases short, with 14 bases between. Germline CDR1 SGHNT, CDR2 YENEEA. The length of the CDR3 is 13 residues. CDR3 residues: CASSRYSETEQFF. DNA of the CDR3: TGTGCCAGCAGCCGATACTCAGAGACTGAGCAGTTCTTC.

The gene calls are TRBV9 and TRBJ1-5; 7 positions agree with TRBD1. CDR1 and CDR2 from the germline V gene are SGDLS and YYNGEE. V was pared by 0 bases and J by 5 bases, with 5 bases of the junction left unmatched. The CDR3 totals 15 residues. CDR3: CASSVGKQGYQPQHF. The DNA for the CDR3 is TGTGCCAGCAGCGTAGGGAAACAGGGGTATCAGCCCCAGCATTTT.

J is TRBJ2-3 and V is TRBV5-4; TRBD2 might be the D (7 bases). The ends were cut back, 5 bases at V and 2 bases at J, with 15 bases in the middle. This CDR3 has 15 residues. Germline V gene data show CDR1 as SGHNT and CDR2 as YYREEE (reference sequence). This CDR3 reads CASRGGSGNTDTQYF. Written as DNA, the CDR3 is TGTGCCAGCAGGGGGGGCAGCGGGAACACAGATACGCAGTATTTT. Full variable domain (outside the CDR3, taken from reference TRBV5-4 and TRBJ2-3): ETGVTQSPTHLIKTRGQQVTLRCSSQSGHNTVSWYQQALGQGPQFIFQYYREEENGRGNFPPRFSGLQFPNYSSELNVNALELDDSALYLCASRGGSGNTDTQYFGPGTRLTVL.

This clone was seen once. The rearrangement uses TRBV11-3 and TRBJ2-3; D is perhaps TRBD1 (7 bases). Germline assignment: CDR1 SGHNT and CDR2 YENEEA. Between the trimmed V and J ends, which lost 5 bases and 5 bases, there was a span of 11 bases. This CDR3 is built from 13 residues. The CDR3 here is CASSQGGVDTQYF. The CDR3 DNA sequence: TGTGCCAGCAGCCAGGGGGGTGTAGATACGCAGTATTTT.

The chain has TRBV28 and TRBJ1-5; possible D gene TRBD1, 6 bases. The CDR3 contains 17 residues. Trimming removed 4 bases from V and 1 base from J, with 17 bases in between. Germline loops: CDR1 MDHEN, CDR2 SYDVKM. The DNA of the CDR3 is TGTGCCAGCAGTTGGGCTACCGGGACACTAAGCAATCAGCCCCAGCATTTT. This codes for CASSWATGTLSNQPQHF.

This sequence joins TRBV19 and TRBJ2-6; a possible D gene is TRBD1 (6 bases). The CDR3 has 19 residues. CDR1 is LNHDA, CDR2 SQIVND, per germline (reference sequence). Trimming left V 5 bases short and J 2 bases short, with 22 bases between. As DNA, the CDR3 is TGTGCCAGTAGTCTCCGGGTATCGGACAGTATGACTGGGGCCAACGTCCTGACTTTC. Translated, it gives CASSLRVSDSMTGANVLTF.

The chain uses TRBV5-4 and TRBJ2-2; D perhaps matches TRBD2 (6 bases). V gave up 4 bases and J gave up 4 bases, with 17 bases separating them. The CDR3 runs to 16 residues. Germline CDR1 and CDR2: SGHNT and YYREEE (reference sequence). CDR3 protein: CASSGGDTGVTGELFF. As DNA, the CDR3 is TGTGCCAGCAGCGGGGGTGATACGGGAGTCACCGGGGAGCTGTTTTTT.

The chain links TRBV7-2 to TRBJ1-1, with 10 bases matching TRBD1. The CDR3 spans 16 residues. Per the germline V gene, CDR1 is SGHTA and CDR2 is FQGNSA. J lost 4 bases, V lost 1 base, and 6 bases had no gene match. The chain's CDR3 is CASSLVFWTGGTEAFF. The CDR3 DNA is TGTGCCAGCAGCTTAGTGTTTTGGACAGGGGGCACTGAAGCTTTCTTT.